These 13 T cell receptor beta chains share one sample of origin, sequenced in a study of blood T cell repertoires in COVID-19. Libraries were prepared by immunoSEQ multiplex PCR; TCRdb keeps only in-frame clonotypes and omits some of them. Of over 150,000 clones listed, 70% to 90% are singletons. The sequenced sample was peripheral blood. The receptors shown here come from a man aged 50-60 years with COVID-19, enrolled during active disease.

The chain combines TRBV5-1 with TRBJ2-2; 7 bases fit TRBD1. CDR1 and CDR2 (germline): SGHRS, YFSETQ. The length of the CDR3 is 16 residues. The V segment lost 3 bases and the J segment 0 bases; nucleotides outside the gene matches: 5. CDR3: CASSWTGFANTGELFF. Here the CDR3 DNA reads TGCGCCAGCAGCTGGACAGGTTTCGCGAACACCGGGGAGCTGTTTTTT.

The J gene is TRBJ1-2, the V gene TRBV7-9, with 8 positions matching TRBD1. Germline loops: CDR1 SEHNR, CDR2 FQNEAQ (reference sequence). The V gene end was trimmed by 5 bases and the J gene end by 5 bases; junction bases not matched to a gene: 7. This CDR3 comprises 14 residues. CDR3 amino acids: CASSPGQGDYGYTF. The CDR3 DNA follows: TGTGCCAGCAGCCCCGGACAGGGAGATTATGGCTACACCTTC.

This clone has only a few counts. The V and J genes are TRBV10-2 and TRBJ1-2, with D perhaps matching TRBD1 (6 bases). The CDR3 length is 13 residues. Germline CDR1 is WSHSY and CDR2 is SAAADI. Trimming removed 2 bases at V and 4 bases at J, with 8 bases between. Written as DNA, the CDR3 is TGCGCCAGCAGTGAGAGGGGGGGCTATGGCTACACCTTC. It encodes CASSERGGYGYTF.

This clone showed up just a few times. The CDR3 nucleotides are TGCGCCAGCAGCTTGAGGGGGCAGCTTGCTAATTCACCCCTCCACTTT. This encodes CASSLRGQLANSPLHF. The chain carries TRBV5-1 and TRBJ1-6; 7 bases line up with TRBD1. Germline V gene lookup returns CDR1 SGHRS and CDR2 YFSETQ. The CDR3 contains 16 residues. V trimming: 1 base; J trimming: 6 bases; junction bases outside the gene matches: 7.

The rearrangement uses TRBV6-5 and TRBJ2-2, with D possibly TRBD2 on 6 matching bases. V gave up 4 bases and J gave up 2 bases, with 8 bases separating them. The germline gives CDR1 MNHEY, CDR2 SVGAGI. The CDR3 covers 14 residues. The CDR3 spells CASSWEANTGELFF. The CDR3 DNA reads TGTGCCAGCAGTTGGGAGGCTAACACCGGGGAGCTGTTTTTT.

The gene calls are TRBV28 and TRBJ1-3, with 7 nucleotides matching TRBD1. V trimming: 5 bases; J trimming: 0 bases; junction bases outside the gene matches: 7. Per germline, CDR1 MDHEN and CDR2 SYDVKM. This CDR3 has 16 residues. The CDR3 DNA reads as TGTGCCAGCAGTCTTACAACAGGGGACTCTGGAAACACCATATATTTT. It is translated as CASSLTTGDSGNTIYF. Using reference TRBV28 and TRBJ1-3 for the parts outside the CDR3, the full variable domain is DVKVTQSSRYLVKRTGEKVFLECVQDMDHENMFWYRQDPGLGLRLIYFSYDVKMKEKGDIPEGYSVSREKKERFSLILESASTNQTSMYLCASSLTTGDSGNTIYFGEGSWLTVV.

This clone was counted only a few times. J is TRBJ2-2 and V is TRBV3-1 (or the pseudogene TRBV3-2), with 11 bases that match TRBD2. The CDR3 contains 16 residues. J lost 6 bases, V lost 2 bases, and 5 bases had no gene match. From germline, CDR1 is LGHDT and CDR2 YNNKEL (reference sequence). CDR3 sequence reads: CASSQTVAGGAGELFF. CDR3 coding DNA: TGTGCCAGCAGCCAAACTGTAGCGGGAGGGGCCGGGGAGCTGTTTTTT.

This chain links TRBV24-1 with TRBJ2-1; 7 bases are a match to TRBD2. Germline V CDR1 and CDR2: KGHDR, SFDVKD. This CDR3 spans 14 amino acids. Germline trimming cut 5 bases from V and 6 bases from J; bases unmatched to any gene: 6. The CDR3 DNA sequence: TGTGCCACCAGTGCGGGGGAGGGCCGCAATGAGCAGTTCTTC. Its translation: CATSAGEGRNEQFF.

As DNA, the CDR3 is TGCGCCAGCAGCTTGCTATCCTCAGGTGCTAATGAAAAACTGTTTTTT. Its translation: CASSLLSSGANEKLFF. This chain joins TRBV5-1 and TRBJ1-4, with unresolved D. The CDR3 runs to 16 residues. CDR1 and CDR2 from the germline V gene are SGHRS and YFSETQ. Trimming cost V 1 base and J 3 bases, with 13 bases left between them.

To note about this clone: Other DNA sequences in this specimen translate into the identical CDR3. This chain links TRBV7-2 with TRBJ2-3; possibly TRBD1 for D (5 bases). The CDR3 contains 14 residues. V was clipped by 2 bases and J by 0 bases, with 6 bases between them. Germline-derived CDR1 and CDR2 are SGHTA and FQGNSA. The CDR3 nucleotides are TGTGCCAGCAGCTTACAGGGAAGCACAGATACGCAGTATTTT. The encoded protein is CASSLQGSTDTQYF.

This clone was recorded only once. The gene calls are TRBV6-5 and TRBJ2-3; D unresolved. This CDR3 has 16 amino acids. The V end was cut by 0 bases, the J end by 2 bases, with 12 bases between. Germline V gene lookup returns CDR1 MNHEY and CDR2 SVGAGI. The CDR3 protein is CASSYSGRGITDTQYF. The CDR3, as DNA: TGTGCCAGCAGTTACTCGGGTCGCGGAATCACAGATACGCAGTATTTT.

The CDR3 loop is CASSLVGRGLVEEKLFF. The CDR3 coding sequence is TGTGCCAGCAGCTTAGTAGGCAGGGGGCTAGTAGAGGAAAAACTGTTTTTT. The chain combines TRBV7-8 with TRBJ1-4; 8 bases match TRBD1. With 1 base clipped from V and 8 bases from J, the junction kept 12 bases outside the gene matches. From germline, CDR1 is SGHVS and CDR2 FQNEAQ. The CDR3 spans 17 residues.

The CDR3 DNA reads as TGTGCCAGTAGTATAGACAGGGAGGCTGGCTACACCTTC. Its translation is CASSIDREAGYTF. The chain links TRBV19 to TRBJ1-2; the D gene is possibly TRBD1 (5 bases). The CDR3 extends over 13 amino acids. CDR1 is LNHDA and CDR2 is SQIVND in the germline V gene (reference sequence). V lost 0 bases and J 7 bases, leaving 9 bases between the germline ends.